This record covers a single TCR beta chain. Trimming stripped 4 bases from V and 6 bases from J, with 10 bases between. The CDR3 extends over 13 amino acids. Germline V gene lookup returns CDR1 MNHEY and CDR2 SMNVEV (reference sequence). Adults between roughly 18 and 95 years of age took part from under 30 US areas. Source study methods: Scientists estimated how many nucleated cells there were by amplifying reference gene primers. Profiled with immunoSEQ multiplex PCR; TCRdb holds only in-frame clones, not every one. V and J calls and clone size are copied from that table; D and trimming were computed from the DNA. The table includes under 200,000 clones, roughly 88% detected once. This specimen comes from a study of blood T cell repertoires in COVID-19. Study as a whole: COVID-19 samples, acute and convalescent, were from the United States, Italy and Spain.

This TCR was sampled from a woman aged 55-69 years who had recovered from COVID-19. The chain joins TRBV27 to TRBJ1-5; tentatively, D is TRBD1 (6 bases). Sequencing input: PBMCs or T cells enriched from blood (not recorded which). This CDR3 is CASSSGGGQPQHF. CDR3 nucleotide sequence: TGTGCCAGCAGTTCGGGAGGGGGTCAGCCCCAGCATTTT.